The 24 T cell receptor beta chains in this list originate from one sample, sequenced in a study of blood T cell repertoires in COVID-19. This table comes from immunoSEQ multiplex PCR, and its TCRdb copy is limited to in-frame clones, with some not included. The table shows tens of thousands of clones, with roughly 80% occurring only once. Material: peripheral blood. These receptors originate from a human donor in a cohort sampled during active or convalescent COVID-19.

The chain employs TRBV6-6 and TRBJ1-1, with a tentative D call TRBD1 (6 bases). Germline V gene data show CDR1 as MNHNY and CDR2 as SVGAGI (reference sequence). CDR3 length: 14 amino acids. Between the trimmed V and J ends, which lost 11 bases and 5 bases, there was a span of 21 bases. The CDR3 DNA sequence: TGTGCCGTCGGTTTTTCGGGGGGCTGGACTGAAGCTTTCTTT. The encoded protein is CAVGFSGGWTEAFF.

This clone has only a few counts. The chain has TRBV11-2 and TRBJ1-5, with 7 bases fitting TRBD1. V was pared by 5 bases and J by 1 base, with 5 bases of the junction left unmatched. CDR3 length: 15 amino acids. Germline CDR1 and CDR2: SGHAT and FQNNGV. This CDR3 reads CASSLEQGSNQPQHF. The CDR3 region has the DNA TGTGCCAGCAGCCTGGAACAGGGGAGCAATCAGCCCCAGCATTTT.

This rearrangement joins TRBV9 to TRBJ2-3, with 7 bases fitting TRBD1. The J segment lost 4 bases and the V segment lost 3 bases, leaving 5 bases of the junction unmatched. This CDR3 has 14 amino acids. Looked up from germline, CDR1 is SGDLS and CDR2 is YYNGEE. CDR3 DNA sequence: TGTGCCAGCAGCGCGGGGCAGGGGGCAGATACGCAGTATTTT. Translating it yields CASSAGQGADTQYF. The complete variable domain, with remaining parts taken from reference TRBV9 and TRBJ2-3, reads DSGVTQTPKHLITATGQRVTLRCSPRSGDLSVYWYQQSLDQGLQFLIQYYNGEERAKGNILERFSAQQFPDLHSELNLSSLELGDSALYFCASSAGQGADTQYFGPGTRLTVL.

The V call is TRBV4-2, the J call TRBJ2-2; 16 bases are a match to TRBD2. The ends lost 2 bases at V and 6 bases at J; junction bases unmatched: 12. The germline V gene encodes CDR1 LGHNA and CDR2 YNFKEQ. The CDR3 runs 20 residues. CDR3 nucleotides: TGTGCCAGCAGCCAAAGGAGTCGCGGGACTAGCGGGGGGGCGCCCGGGGAGCTGTTTTTT. Encoded protein: CASSQRSRGTSGGAPGELFF.

The chain employs TRBV5-1 and TRBJ2-1; 15 bases agree with TRBD2. This CDR3 is 16 amino acids long. Trimming removed 4 bases from V and 8 bases from J; junction bases left unmatched: 7. Per germline, CDR1 SGHRS and CDR2 YFSETQ. The CDR3 reads CASSGGTSGGWDEQFF. The DNA for the CDR3 is TGCGCCAGCAGCGGAGGGACTAGCGGGGGGTGGGATGAGCAGTTCTTC. Full variable domain (missing parts from reference TRBV5-1 and TRBJ2-1): KAGVTQTPRYLIKTRGQQVTLSCSPISGHRSVSWYQQTPGQGLQFLFEYFSETQRNKGNFPGRFSGRQFSNSRSEMNVSTLELGDSALYLCASSGGTSGGWDEQFFGPGTRLTVL.

The chain carries TRBV29-1 and TRBJ1-1; 8 bases are a match to TRBD1. The CDR3 has 14 residues. Germline values: CDR1 SQVTM, CDR2 ANQGSEA. V trimming: 4 bases; J trimming: 1 base; junction bases outside the gene matches: 5. The CDR3 spells CSVVPGTGNTEAFF. CDR3 in DNA: TGCAGCGTTGTCCCCGGGACAGGGAACACTGAAGCTTTCTTT.

The rearrangement joins TRBV9 to TRBJ1-3; D is possibly TRBD1 (6 bases). The germline V and J ends were trimmed by 0 bases and 4 bases, with 14 bases remaining between them. Germline V gene lookup returns CDR1 SGDLS and CDR2 YYNGEE. This CDR3 contains 16 residues. CDR3 sequence (DNA): TGTGCCAGCAGCGTAGACTTAGGGGGTAGGGGAAACACCATATATTTT. Translating gives CASSVDLGGRGNTIYF. The entire variable domain, with the rest obtained from reference TRBV9 and TRBJ1-3, is as follows: DSGVTQTPKHLITATGQRVTLRCSPRSGDLSVYWYQQSLDQGLQFLIQYYNGEERAKGNILERFSAQQFPDLHSELNLSSLELGDSALYFCASSVDLGGRGNTIYFGEGSWLTVV.

The chain has TRBV5-1 and TRBJ2-1, with 7 nucleotides matching TRBD2. CDR1 is SGHRS and CDR2 is YFSETQ in the germline V gene. V lost 6 bases and J lost 0; bases outside the gene matches: 12. The CDR3 is made up of 17 amino acids. CDR3 sequence: CASTSGSGVSSYNEQFF. CDR3 sequence (DNA): TGCGCCAGCACCTCTGGGAGCGGGGTAAGCTCCTACAATGAGCAGTTCTTC.

The chain has TRBV27 and TRBJ2-5; 7 nucleotides align to TRBD1. The germline CDR1 and CDR2 sequences are MNHEY and SMNVEV (reference sequence). The CDR3 spans 13 residues. J lost 4 bases, V lost 3 bases, and 2 bases had no gene match. CDR3 sequence: CASSFRGRETQYF. CDR3 DNA sequence: TGTGCCAGCAGTTTTAGGGGGCGAGAGACCCAGTACTTC.

The CDR3 protein is CASSTGQGGAEAFF. The CDR3 DNA follows: TGTGCCAGCAGCACCGGACAGGGGGGCGCTGAAGCTTTCTTT. The chain carries TRBV7-6 and TRBJ1-1, with TRBD1 identical over 10 bases. The germline V gene encodes CDR1 SGHVS and CDR2 FNYEAQ. CDR3 length: 14 residues. V lost 5 bases to trimming and J lost 6 bases; unmatched junction nucleotides: 6.

The chain uses TRBV2 and TRBJ1-4, with a tentative D call TRBD1 (5 bases). The CDR3 spans 14 residues. Germline lookup yields CDR1 SNHLY and CDR2 FYNNEI. Trimming cost V 5 bases and J 6 bases, with 13 bases left between them. In DNA, the CDR3 is TGTGCCAGCAGTTACACAGGAGTGTATGAAAAACTGTTTTTT. This encodes CASSYTGVYEKLFF.

This chain links TRBV11-3 with TRBJ1-1, with a weak D call TRBD1 (6 bases). Germline V gene lookup returns CDR1 SGHNT and CDR2 YENEEA. The V and J ends lost 6 bases and 10 bases respectively, with 21 bases between them. The CDR3 is made up of 14 amino acids. The DNA of the CDR3 is TGTGCCAGCAGAGGGCTCTCAGGGGTTGGAGGAGCTTTCTTT. Its translation: CASRGLSGVGGAFF.

This chain connects TRBV9 to TRBJ2-1; 7 bases agree with TRBD1. This CDR3 comprises 17 residues. Trimming took 3 bases from V and 7 from J; bases not matched to a gene: 16. From germline, CDR1 is SGDLS and CDR2 YYNGEE. In DNA, the CDR3 is TGTGCCAGCAGCGGGGAGCCAGAGGGGACAGTTTGGAATGAGCAGTTCTTC. Residues: CASSGEPEGTVWNEQFF.

The chain couples TRBV7-2 to TRBJ2-5; 12 nucleotides agree with TRBD1. This CDR3 region has 16 residues. J was trimmed by 5 bases and V by 5 bases; bases with no gene match: 9. CDR1 SGHTA and CDR2 FQGNSA come from the germline V gene. CDR3 sequence: CASSRDRGPGGETQYF. CDR3 nucleotide sequence: TGTGCCAGCAGCCGGGACAGGGGGCCCGGAGGGGAGACCCAGTACTTC.

The genes are TRBV7-2 and TRBJ1-1, with 11 bases identical to TRBD1. Trimming cost V 5 bases and J 14 bases; bases outside gene matches: 10. This CDR3 spans 13 amino acids. Germline V gene data show CDR1 as SGHTA and CDR2 as FQGNSA. The CDR3 region has the DNA TGTGCCAGCAGCCAGCGGACAGGGGGCCGTGTATTCTTT. It yields the protein CASSQRTGGRVFF.

The chain combines TRBV19 with TRBJ2-5; no reliable D call. Trimming shortened V by 0 bases and J by 9 bases, and 5 bases separated the two germline ends. Germline V gene data show CDR1 as LNHDA and CDR2 as SQIVND (reference sequence). The CDR3 covers 11 residues. CDR3 protein: CASSIDQAQYF. Written as DNA, the CDR3 is TGTGCCAGTAGTATAGACCAGGCCCAGTACTTC.

This clone was detected only once. The rearrangement joins TRBV20-1 to TRBJ2-2; D is uncertain. This CDR3 is 14 amino acids long. Trimming left V 3 bases short and J 2 bases short, with 10 bases between. Germline V gene sequence: CDR1 DFQATT, CDR2 SNEGSKA (reference sequence). The CDR3 bases are TGCAGTGCTAGTCCACAACAAAACACCGGGGAGCTGTTTTTT. Its translation is CSASPQQNTGELFF.

The chain joins TRBV29-1 to TRBJ2-7; perhaps TRBD2 as D (5 bases). The germline V gene encodes CDR1 SQVTM and CDR2 ANQGSEA. This CDR3 contains 15 residues. Between the trimmed V and J ends, which lost 0 bases and 0 bases, there was a span of 12 bases. CDR3 protein: CSVEDWAGTSYEQYF. The CDR3 region has the DNA TGCAGCGTTGAAGATTGGGCGGGCACCTCCTACGAGCAGTACTTC.

The table lists this clone with a count of one. J is TRBJ1-5 and V is TRBV2; tentatively, D is TRBD1 (6 bases). Germline V gene data show CDR1 as SNHLY and CDR2 as FYNNEI. CDR3 length: 15 amino acids. V lost 7 bases to trimming and J lost 0 bases, with 13 bases between them. In DNA form, the CDR3 reads TGTGCCAGCACAAGAACAGGGTCTAGCAATCAGCCCCAGCATTTT. Translated: CASTRTGSSNQPQHF. The variable domain in full, completed from reference TRBV2 and TRBJ1-5, reads EPEVTQTPSHQVTQMGQEVILRCVPISNHLYFYWYRQILGQKVEFLVSFYNNEISEKSEIFDDQFSVERPDGSNFTLKIRSTKLEDSAMYFCASTRTGSSNQPQHFGDGTRLSIL.

CDR3 nucleotide sequence: TGTGCCAGCAGCTTAAGTCTAGCCCAAGAGACCCAGTACTTC. It specifies CASSLSLAQETQYF. The chain uses TRBV7-2 and TRBJ2-5; the D gene is possibly TRBD2 (5 bases). Between the trimmed V and J ends, which lost 2 bases and 1 base, there was a span of 8 bases. The CDR3 has 14 amino acids. Germline assignment: CDR1 SGHTA and CDR2 FQGNSA.

The rearrangement joins TRBV10-2 to TRBJ1-4; D may be TRBD1 (5 bases). This CDR3 has 15 residues. Trimming stripped 6 bases from V and 4 bases from J, with 15 bases between. Looked up from germline, CDR1 is WSHSY and CDR2 is SAAADI. The CDR3 protein is CASSITGSDNEKLFF. For the CDR3, the DNA is TGCGCCAGCAGCATAACAGGATCGGATAATGAAAAACTGTTTTTT.

This chain uses TRBV2 with TRBJ1-2; a possible D gene is TRBD1 (5 bases). Looked up from germline, CDR1 is SNHLY and CDR2 is FYNNEI. The CDR3 has 12 residues. V shed 2 bases and J shed 6 bases, with 7 bases lying between them. The CDR3 protein is CASSEQGDGYTF. DNA of the CDR3: TGTGCCAGCAGTGAACAGGGTGATGGCTACACCTTC.

The V gene is TRBV7-9, the J gene TRBJ2-4, with a weak D call TRBD1 (7 bases). Per the germline V gene, CDR1 is SEHNR and CDR2 is FQNEAQ (reference sequence). This CDR3 contains 15 residues. Trimming shortened V by 1 base and J by 6 bases, and 13 bases separated the two germline ends. The CDR3: CASSLGTGEANIQYF. CDR3 nucleotide sequence: TGTGCCAGCAGCTTAGGTACAGGGGAGGCAAACATTCAGTACTTC.

V and J are TRBV19 and TRBJ1-2; 9 positions match TRBD1. This CDR3 has 16 amino acids. Germline V gene data show CDR1 as LNHDA and CDR2 as SQIVND (reference sequence). V was pared by 1 base and J by 4 bases, with 7 bases of the junction left unmatched. CDR3 DNA sequence: TGTGCCAGTAGTATAGTAGGGGGACAGGGAATCTATGGCTACACCTTC. It encodes CASSIVGGQGIYGYTF.